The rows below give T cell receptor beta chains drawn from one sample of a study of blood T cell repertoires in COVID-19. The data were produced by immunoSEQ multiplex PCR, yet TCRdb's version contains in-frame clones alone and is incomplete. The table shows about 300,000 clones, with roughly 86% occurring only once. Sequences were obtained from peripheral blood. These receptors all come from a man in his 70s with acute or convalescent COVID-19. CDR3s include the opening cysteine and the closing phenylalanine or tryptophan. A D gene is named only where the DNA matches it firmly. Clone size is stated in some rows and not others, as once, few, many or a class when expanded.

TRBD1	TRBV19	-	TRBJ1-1	CASSPDRSGEAEAFF	TGTGCCAGTAGTCCGGACAGGTCGGGAGAGGCTGAAGCTTTCTTT
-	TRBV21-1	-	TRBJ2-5	CASSKTGKETQYF	TGTGCCAGCAGCAAGACGGGTAAGGAGACCCAGTACTTC
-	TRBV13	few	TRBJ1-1	CASVGMRRSEAFF	TGTGCCAGCGTCGGGATGCGCCGCTCTGAAGCTTTCTTT
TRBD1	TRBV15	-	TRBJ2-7	CATSRHTGTGRPYEQYF	TGTGCCACCAGCAGACATACCGGGACAGGGCGCCCCTACGAGCAGTACTTC
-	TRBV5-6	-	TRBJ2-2	CASSPGPPRELFF	TGTGCCAGCAGCCCGGGTCCGCCAAGGGAGCTGTTTTTT
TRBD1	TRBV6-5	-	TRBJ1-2	CASRRDRGVNYGYTF	TGTGCCAGCAGGCGGGACAGGGGGGTAAACTATGGCTACACCTTC
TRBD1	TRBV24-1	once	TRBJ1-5	CATSDAQGNQPQHF	TGTGCCACCAGTGATGCACAGGGGAATCAGCCCCAGCATTTT
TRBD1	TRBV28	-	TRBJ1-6	CASSSGQGSSPLHF	TGTGCCAGCAGCTCCGGACAGGGGTCTTCACCCCTCCACTTT
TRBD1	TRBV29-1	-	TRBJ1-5	CSVATGRRQPQHF	TGCAGCGTCGCGACAGGGCGGAGACAGCCCCAGCATTTT
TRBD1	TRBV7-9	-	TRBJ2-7	CASSSWDSSYEQYF	TGTGCCAGCAGCTCGTGGGACAGCTCCTACGAGCAGTACTTC
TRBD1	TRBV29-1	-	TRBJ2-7	CSVSGTVNYEQYF	TGCAGCGTTTCCGGGACAGTGAACTACGAGCAGTACTTC
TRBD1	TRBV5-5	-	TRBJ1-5	CASSSGQGTSNQPQHF	TGTGCCAGCAGCTCGGGACAGGGGACGAGCAATCAGCCCCAGCATTTT
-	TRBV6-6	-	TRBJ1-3	CASSYSAGYSGNTIYF	TGTGCCAGCAGTTACTCGGCAGGATACTCTGGAAACACCATATATTTT
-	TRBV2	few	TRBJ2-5	CATRVSANAQGTQYF	TGTGCCACCCGGGTCTCAGCAAATGCGCAGGGGACCCAGTACTTC
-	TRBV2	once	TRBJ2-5	CASSESGEDQETQYF	TGTGCCAGCAGTGAATCGGGGGAGGACCAAGAGACCCAGTACTTC
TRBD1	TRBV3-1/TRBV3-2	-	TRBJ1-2	CASSTGEKEGGYTF	TGTGCCAGCAGTACAGGGGAGAAAGAAGGTGGCTACACCTTC
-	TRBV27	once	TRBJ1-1	CASSLRWNTEAFF	TGTGCCAGCAGTTTGAGATGGAACACTGAAGCTTTCTTT
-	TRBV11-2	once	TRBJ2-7	CASSHSYEQYF	TGTGCCAGCAGCCATAGCTACGAGCAGTACTTC
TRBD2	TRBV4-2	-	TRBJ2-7	CASSRTGTSGSYEQYF	TGTGCCAGCAGCCGCACGGGGACTAGCGGGTCCTACGAGCAGTACTTC
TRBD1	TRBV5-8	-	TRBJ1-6	CASSTIGTARGPYNSPLHF	TGTGCCAGCAGCACGATCGGGACAGCCAGGGGACCATATAATTCACCCCTCCACTTT
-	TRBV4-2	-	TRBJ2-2	CASSQDGGGTGELFF	TGTGCCAGCAGCCAAGATGGTGGGGGGACCGGGGAGCTGTTTTTT
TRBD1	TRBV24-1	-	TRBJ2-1	CATSSPDRVGVNEQFF	TGTGCCACCAGTAGCCCCGACAGGGTGGGGGTTAATGAGCAGTTCTTC
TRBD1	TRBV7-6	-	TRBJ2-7	CASSYSDRGDEQYF	TGTGCCAGCAGCTACAGCGACAGGGGGGACGAGCAGTACTTC
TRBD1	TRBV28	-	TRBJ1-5	CASRLTGQGPQHF	TGTGCCAGCAGACTGACAGGGCAAGGGCCCCAGCATTTT
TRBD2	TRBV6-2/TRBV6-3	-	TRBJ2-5	CASSRLGGGAFETQYF	TGTGCCAGCAGCCGGTTGGGCGGGGGGGCTTTCGAGACCCAGTACTTC
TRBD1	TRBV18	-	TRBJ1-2	CASSRVDRATLDYGYTF	TGTGCCAGCTCACGGGTCGACAGGGCCACACTTGACTATGGCTACACCTTC
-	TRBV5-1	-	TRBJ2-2	CASSFFQGPNTGELFF	TGCGCCAGCAGCTTTTTTCAGGGGCCGAACACCGGGGAGCTGTTTTTT
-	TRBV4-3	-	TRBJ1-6	CASSQTGFFNSPLHF	TGCGCCAGCAGCCAGACAGGTTTTTTTAATTCACCCCTCCACTTT
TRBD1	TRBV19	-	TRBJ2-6	CATKQDRVRSGANVLTF	TGTGCCACCAAGCAGGACAGGGTCCGCTCTGGGGCCAACGTCCTGACTTTC
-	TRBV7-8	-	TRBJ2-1	CASSLMGSSGIGEQFF	TGTGCCAGCAGCTTAATGGGGTCGTCCGGGATTGGCGAGCAGTTCTTC
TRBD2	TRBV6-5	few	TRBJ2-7	CASSRGGYEQYF	TGTGCCAGCAGCCGCGGGGGCTACGAGCAGTACTTC
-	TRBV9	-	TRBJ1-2	CASTPGQAGYGYTF	TGTGCCAGCACCCCAGGCCAGGCAGGGTATGGCTACACCTTC